This TCR beta chain stems from a study of Tregs in tolerant kidney transplant recipients. Study results and limitations: Some patients' samples used different primers over time, so nucleotide sequences weren't comparable. Findings come from small patient numbers and require larger validation. Antigen-driven expansion was suggested because donor-specific Tregs expanded more than all Tregs in tolerant patients.

V dropped 3 bases and J dropped 4; count of bases not matched to a gene: 12. The CDR3 contains 16 residues. Germline V lookup: CDR1 SGHRS, CDR2 YFSETQ. Data came from immunoSEQ multiplex PCR; TCRdb stores just in-frame clones and leaves some out. The profile shows tens of thousands of clones, nearly 98% of them singletons. Unstimulated regulatory T cells (CD4+CD25+CD127-), CD4+CD25- non-regulatory cells, CD4 and CD8 cells were FACS-sorted from thawed PBMCs. Turning to this clone: Antigen unknown.

The chain employs TRBV5-1 and TRBJ2-5; 7 bases line up with TRBD2. This sequence originates from a human donor who received a combined kidney and bone marrow transplant. The specimen was CD4+ T cells from blood, collected before the transplant. The CDR3, as DNA: TGCGCCAGCAGCTGGGTCGGGGCGGGGGAGGCAGAGACCCAGTACTTC. The encoded protein is CASSWVGAGEAETQYF. The whole variable domain, filled in from reference TRBV5-1 and TRBJ2-5, reads KAGVTQTPRYLIKTRGQQVTLSCSPISGHRSVSWYQQTPGQGLQFLFEYFSETQRNKGNFPGRFSGRQFSNSRSEMNVSTLELGDSALYLCASSWVGAGEAETQYFGPGTRLLVL.